These 11 T cell receptor beta chains share one sample of origin, sequenced in a study of shared T cell receptors in the human thymus. Sequenced by immunoSEQ multiplex PCR; TCRdb stores in-frame clones only, minus some. In the table there are about 660,000 clones, roughly 86% of which are singletons. The data also belong to a second study, concerning human thymus T cells.

Sequenced sample: thymocytes. Receptors originate from a boy younger than two with a congenital heart defect.

This rearrangement joins TRBV13 to TRBJ2-5; 8 positions agree with TRBD2. The J call may be incorrect, as the DNA end agrees better with TRBJ2-7. Germline loops: CDR1 PRHDT, CDR2 FYEKMQ (reference sequence). This CDR3 is built from 15 residues. CDR3 loop: CASSLGRAGAYEQYF. The CDR3 DNA reads TGTGCCAGCAGCTTAGGGAGAGCGGGGGCCTACGAGCAGTACTTC.

This chain connects TRBV4-1 to TRBJ2-1; 11 bases line up with TRBD2. CDR1 and CDR2 (germline): MGHRA, YSYEKL. V was clipped by 1 base and J by 10 bases; unmatched bases: 12. This CDR3 spans 17 amino acids. The CDR3, as DNA: TGCGCCAGCAGCCAAGCTCGAAGGCCTAGCGGGGGGAGCGAGCAGTTCTTC. Encoded protein: CASSQARRPSGGSEQFF.

V is TRBV6-1 and J is TRBJ2-2, with D possibly being TRBD1 (6 bases). Germline-derived CDR1 and CDR2 are MNHNS and SASEGT. V lost 5 bases and J 8 bases, leaving 9 bases between the germline ends. The CDR3 length is 12 residues. CDR3 region: CASSPQGGELFF. The CDR3 nucleotides read TGTGCCAGCAGTCCTCAGGGGGGGGAGCTGTTTTTT.

The V and J genes are TRBV28 and TRBJ2-1; 7 nucleotides line up with TRBD2. The CDR3 length is 20 residues. CDR1 MDHEN and CDR2 SYDVKM come from the germline V gene. V lost 1 base, J lost 8 bases, and 23 bases stayed unmatched. The chain's CDR3 is CASSLSSVLRPSGKGDEQFF. DNA of the CDR3: TGTGCCAGCAGTTTATCGTCCGTATTGAGGCCCAGCGGGAAAGGAGATGAGCAGTTCTTC. Looking up the rest from reference TRBV28 and TRBJ2-1 gives the full variable domain: DVKVTQSSRYLVKRTGEKVFLECVQDMDHENMFWYRQDPGLGLRLIYFSYDVKMKEKGDIPEGYSVSREKKERFSLILESASTNQTSMYLCASSLSSVLRPSGKGDEQFFGPGTRLTVL.

The CDR3 loop is CASSSPVAGRSTDTQYF. The CDR3, as DNA: TGTGCCAGCAGCTCCCCGGTGGCGGGAAGGAGCACAGATACGCAGTATTTT. This chain uses TRBV7-6 with TRBJ2-3; maybe TRBD2 (6 bases). Trimming removed 4 bases from V and 0 bases from J, with 17 bases in between. Germline V CDR1 and CDR2: SGHVS, FNYEAQ. The CDR3 runs to 17 residues.

The rearrangement joins TRBV7-8 to TRBJ2-7, with D possibly matching TRBD2 (6 bases). With 3 bases removed from V and 0 bases from J, the gap between germline ends came to 12 bases. This CDR3 spans 15 amino acids. The germline V gene has CDR1 SGHVS and CDR2 FQNEAQ. The chain's CDR3 is CASSFGGMSSYEQYF. DNA for the CDR3: TGTGCCAGCAGCTTTGGGGGGATGAGCTCCTACGAGCAGTACTTC.

This sequence joins TRBV12-5 and TRBJ2-1; TRBD2 aligns across 10 bases. The CDR3 spans 18 residues. Trimming cost V 2 bases and J 5 bases; bases outside gene matches: 12. In germline, CDR1 is LGHNT, CDR2 FRNRAP. CDR3 nucleotides: TGTGCTAGTGGTTTGCCCCAACAACTAGCGGGATATGACAATGAGCAGTTCTTC. This sequence encodes CASGLPQQLAGYDNEQFF.

The gene calls are TRBV27 and TRBJ1-2; 8 bases map to TRBD1. This CDR3 has 15 amino acids. Germline-derived CDR1 and CDR2 are MNHEY and SMNVEV (reference sequence). V lost 5 bases to trimming and J lost 5 bases; unmatched junction nucleotides: 10. The CDR3 DNA follows: TGTGCCAGCAGTCTTACTACAGGGGGGGGATATGGCTACACCTTC. Amino acids: CASSLTTGGGYGYTF.

V usage is TRBV7-9 and J usage is TRBJ2-7; no reliable D call. This CDR3 region has 17 residues. V shed 5 bases and J shed 2 bases, with 22 bases lying between them. Germline loops: CDR1 SEHNR, CDR2 FQNEAQ (reference sequence). DNA of the CDR3: TGTGCCAGCAGCACAGCCCGAAGCCCCCAAAAGACCTACGAGCAGTACTTC. Translated: CASSTARSPQKTYEQYF.

The chain carries TRBV19 and TRBJ1-1, with TRBD1 matching 7 bases. The CDR3 is 13 residues long. Germline CDR1 is LNHDA and CDR2 is SQIVND (reference sequence). After removal of 6 bases from V and 3 bases from J, the junction contained 4 bases not matched to a gene. The CDR3, as DNA: TGTGCCAGTAGGCGGGACAGTCACACTGAAGCTTTCTTT. Translation gives CASRRDSHTEAFF.

This sequence joins TRBV5-4 and TRBJ2-5, with a possible D match to TRBD2 (5 bases). The J call may be incorrect, as the DNA end agrees better with TRBJ2-7. Germline V lookup: CDR1 SGHNT, CDR2 YYREEE (reference sequence). The CDR3 has 14 residues. The CDR3 bases are TGTGCCAGCAGCTTGGCGCGGGCCCCCTACGAGCAGTACTTC. Protein: CASSLARAPYEQYF.